These 18 T cell receptor beta chains share one sample of origin, sequenced in a study of T cells in Graves' hyperthyroidism and ophthalmopathy. Authors of the study amplified TCR beta CDR3 regions from RNA transcripts. HTBI primers were employed in a first-round RT-PCR of the TCR CDR3. TCRdb fed the multiplex PCR reads into MiXCR, producing one record per CDR3 protein. This sample has about 680,000 distinct CDR3 sequences, with just over 35% found just once. Sequencing was carried out using blood. The receptor set was obtained from a woman between 35 and 50 years old with Graves' hyperthyroidism.

The gene calls are TRBV25-1 and TRBJ2-7; D ambiguous. Trimming took 5 bases from V and 9 from J, leaving 20 bases between them. The CDR3 totals 14 residues. Germline assignment: CDR1 MGHDK and CDR2 SYGVNS. The CDR3 region has the DNA TGTGCCAGCAGTTTAACGGGCAGCCTCCACGGGCAGTACTTC. Residues: CASSLTGSLHGQYF.

The V gene is TRBV19, the J gene TRBJ1-1; maybe TRBD1 (6 bases). Trimming left V 5 bases short and J 5 bases short, with 21 bases between. CDR1 and CDR2 from the germline V gene are LNHDA and SQIVND (reference sequence). This CDR3 spans 16 amino acids. This CDR3 is CASSPLTGPFGTEAFF. CDR3 nucleotide sequence: TGTGCCAGTAGTCCCTTGACAGGCCCCTTTGGAACTGAAGCTTTCTTT.

This clonotype has ten or more counts. The rearrangement links TRBV7-6 to TRBJ2-7, with a tentative D call TRBD1 (6 bases). The CDR3 totals 15 residues. Germline CDR1 reads SGHVS; CDR2 reads FNYEAQ. The V end lost 3 bases, the J end lost 6 bases, and 18 bases lay between the germline ends. Here the CDR3 reads CASSLGASWTGEQYF. DNA for the CDR3: TGTGCCAGCAGCTTGGGGGCTAGCTGGACGGGCGAGCAGTACTTC.

As for this clonotype: A much larger clone is a single base away; this may be a read error. The V gene is TRBV6-6, the J gene TRBJ2-5; either TRBD1 or TRBD2 may fit D (5 bases each). There are 13 residues in the CDR3. Germline values: CDR1 MNHNY, CDR2 SVGAGI (reference sequence). The germline V and J ends were trimmed by 8 bases and 4 bases, with 14 bases remaining between them. The CDR3 bases are TGTGCCAGCCGAGGGGAAGGACGAGAGACCCAGTACTTC. It yields the protein CASRGEGRETQYF.

This clonotype was picked up one time. It may be a read error: a sequence one base away is much more abundant. The rearrangement uses TRBV7-2 and TRBJ2-7, with 7 bases aligning to TRBD2. Germline V lookup: CDR1 SGHTA, CDR2 FQGNSA. CDR3 length: 14 residues. Here the CDR3 reads CASSFAAGVYEQHF. The CDR3 DNA reads as TGTGCCAGCAGCTTCGCCGCGGGAGTCTACGAGCAGCACTTC.

This clonotype has ten or more counts. CDR3 nucleotide sequence: TGTGCCAGCAGTTATAGTAGCAATCAGCCCCAGCATTTT. Translating gives CASSYSSNQPQHF. This chain uses TRBV6-5 with TRBJ1-5; the D is unclear. The CDR3 sequence is 13 residues long. From germline, CDR1 is MNHEY and CDR2 SVGAGI. V lost 3 bases and J 0 bases, leaving 3 bases between the germline ends.

The J gene is TRBJ2-7, the V gene TRBV6-5; 8 nucleotides agree with TRBD1. The CDR3 is made up of 11 amino acids. V trimming: 8 bases; J trimming: 11 bases; junction bases outside the gene matches: 8. Germline CDR1 and CDR2: MNHEY and SVGAGI. The CDR3 is CASQGQEFEYF. In nucleotides, the CDR3 is TGTGCCAGCCAGGGACAGGAGTTTGAGTACTTC.

This clonotype was detected many times. The chain uses TRBV11-3 and TRBJ1-1; the D gene is possibly TRBD1 (6 bases). The V gene lost 7 bases and the J gene lost 10 bases, with 16 bases spanning the gap. The CDR3 covers 12 residues. CDR1 is SGHNT and CDR2 is YENEEA in the germline V gene. Written as DNA, the CDR3 is TGTGCCAGCACCTCGGTGGGGGGGGCAGCTTTCTTT. Protein sequence: CASTSVGGAAFF.

This clonotype was counted only a few times. For the CDR3, the DNA is TGTGCCAGCTCACCATCTAGCGGGAGCTCCTACGAGCAGTACTTC. It translates to CASSPSSGSSYEQYF. This rearrangement joins TRBV18 to TRBJ2-7; 10 nucleotides line up with TRBD2. J was trimmed by 0 bases and V by 2 bases; bases with no gene match: 1. From germline, CDR1 is KGHSH and CDR2 LQKENI. The CDR3 has 15 amino acids.

This clonotype turned up a few times. This chain joins TRBV12-3 or TRBV12-4 and TRBJ1-1; 7 bases are a match to TRBD1. Trimming cost V 8 bases and J 6 bases; bases outside gene matches: 21. There are 17 residues in the CDR3. DNA of the CDR3: TGTGCCAGCCGTCCTCAACGACAGGGTCTTCGTAGCTCTGAAGCTTTCTTT. Its translation: CASRPQRQGLRSSEAFF.

For this clonotype: One base away lies a much larger clone, so this may be a sequencing read error. The conserved closing phenylalanine or tryptophan is absent in this CDR3, likely reflecting a read error. The chain combines TRBV5-1 with TRBJ1-2; TRBD1 might be the D (5 bases). The CDR3 consists of 13 residues. Germline loops: CDR1 SGHRS, CDR2 YFSETQ. V lost 0 bases and J 8 bases, leaving 11 bases between the germline ends. CDR3 DNA: TGCGCCAGCAGCTTGGACGGACAACTCGGCTACACCCTC. Protein product: CASSLDGQLGYTL.

This clonotype was seen many times. J is TRBJ2-7 and V is TRBV10-3; the D gene is possibly TRBD2 (7 bases). In germline, CDR1 is ENHRY, CDR2 SYGVKD. V lost 4 bases and J 2 bases, leaving 15 bases between the germline ends. The length of the CDR3 is 15 residues. Written as DNA, the CDR3 is TGTGCCATCAGTGGGGGGGGCGGGCTGACCTACGAGCAGTACTTC. Its protein product is CAISGGGGLTYEQYF.

J is TRBJ2-7 and V is TRBV12-3 or TRBV12-4; 7 bases line up with TRBD1. J was trimmed by 2 bases and V by 1 base; bases with no gene match: 5. The CDR3 runs 15 residues. DNA for the CDR3: TGTGCCAGCAGTTTAGAGGGGGCCCTCACCTACGAGCAGTACTTC. This translates into CASSLEGALTYEQYF.

This CDR3 is CASSPPNHQPQHF. The CDR3 nucleotides are TGTGCCAGCAGCCCGCCGAATCATCAGCCCCAGCATTTT. The V call is TRBV28, the J call TRBJ1-5, with D unclear. The CDR3 is 13 residues long. Looked up from germline, CDR1 is MDHEN and CDR2 is SYDVKM. V was shortened by 6 bases and J by 5 bases, with 11 bases between the two germline ends.

This clonotype was observed at least ten times. The chain recombines TRBV11-3 with TRBJ1-6; the D gene is possibly TRBD1 (6 bases). This CDR3 has 13 amino acids. CDR1 SGHNT and CDR2 YENEEA come from the germline V gene. V was trimmed by 5 bases and J by 19 bases, leaving 21 bases between them. Written as DNA, the CDR3 is TGTGCCAGCAGCCACACCCGGGACACAGGCCCGCACTTT. Translated: CASSHTRDTGPHF.

J is TRBJ1-5 and V is TRBV20-1; D possibly corresponds to TRBD1 (6 bases). Trimming shortened V by 0 bases and J by 1 base, and 22 bases separated the two germline ends. CDR1 is DFQATT, CDR2 SNEGSKA, per germline (reference sequence). The CDR3 contains 19 residues. The CDR3 sequence is CSARDFFVAAGDSNQPQHF. In nucleotides, the CDR3 is TGCAGTGCTAGAGATTTCTTTGTTGCGGCAGGGGACAGCAATCAGCCCCAGCATTTT.

The chain uses TRBV29-1 and TRBJ1-4, with D possibly TRBD1 on 5 matching bases. The CDR3 has 13 residues. The V gene lost 7 bases and the J gene lost 7 bases, with 16 bases spanning the gap. The V gene's germline CDR1 is SQVTM and CDR2 ANQGSEA. The CDR3 nucleotides read TGCAGCGGTGGGAGGGGAGGGACTGAAAAACTGTTTTTT. Its protein product is CSGGRGGTEKLFF.

The chain uses TRBV19 and TRBJ1-1; a possible D gene is TRBD1 (6 bases). Germline V gives CDR1 LNHDA, CDR2 SQIVND (reference sequence). The ends were cut back, 3 bases at V and 5 bases at J, with 10 bases in the middle. The CDR3 length is 13 residues. The CDR3 DNA reads as TGTGCCAGTAGTATGCGGACAGATACTGAAGCTTTCTTT. Translation: CASSMRTDTEAFF.